These T cell receptor beta chains were read from a single sample in a study of blood T cell repertoires in COVID-19. Measured with immunoSEQ multiplex PCR; TCRdb has only the in-frame clones, and not every one. Seen here are about 400,000 clones, more than 75% observed once, and the top ten hold over 2.5%. The sequenced sample consisted of peripheral blood. The origin of the receptors is a human donor in a cohort sampled during active COVID-19. Each CDR3 is given with its conserved first and last residue. The D gene is left open where the match is weak. Some rows have no size entry. The others give once, few or many, or a class for an expanded clone.

clone_size j_call d_call v_call cdr3_nt cdr3_aa
- TRBJ2-1 TRBD1 TRBV13 TGTGCCAGCAGCTTTAGGGACAGGGGTGTCAATGAGCAGTTCTTC CASSFRDRGVNEQFF
- TRBJ2-1 TRBD2 TRBV5-1 TGCGCCAGCAGCTTAGGTCGGGGGGGTATATCCCAGCACAATGAGCAGTTCTTC CASSLGRGGISQHNEQFF
once TRBJ1-3 - TRBV4-1 TGCGCCAGCAGCCAAGATCCGGCAGGGACTGGAAACACCATATATTTT CASSQDPAGTGNTIYF
- TRBJ2-3 - TRBV4-1 TGCGCCAGCAGCCAAGGCGGAGGCCCCACAGATACGCAGTATTTT CASSQGGGPTDTQYF
- TRBJ1-2 - TRBV20-1 TGCAGTGCTAGTGGCGGAAGCGCTAACTATGGCTACACCTTC CSASGGSANYGYTF
- TRBJ2-2 TRBD2 TRBV7-2 TGTGCCAGCGGACTAGCGGGATCGGCCGGGGAGCTGTTTTTT CASGLAGSAGELFF
- TRBJ2-3 - TRBV11-2 TGTGCCAGCAGCTTAGTAGTAGACACAGATACGCAGTATTTT CASSLVVDTDTQYF
- TRBJ1-2 - TRBV18 TGTGCCAGCTCACCAACGGTCGATAACTATGGCTACACCTTC CASSPTVDNYGYTF
- TRBJ2-3 TRBD2 TRBV10-3 TGTGCCATCAGGGCCCAAATGGGACTAGCGGACAACCTCGATGGAGATACGCAGTATTTT CAIRAQMGLADNLDGDTQYF
once TRBJ2-5 - TRBV24-1 TGTGCCACCAGTGATACAACCGGGACTCCCGAAGAGACCCAGTACTTC CATSDTTGTPEETQYF
- TRBJ2-7 TRBD1 TRBV6-6 TGTGCCAGCAGTTACCCGTGGGGGACAGGGATCCACGAGCAGTACTTC CASSYPWGTGIHEQYF
- TRBJ2-1 TRBD2 TRBV9 TGTGCCAGCAGCGTAGGTCCTAAGCGGGAGAGTATGTATGAGCAGTTCTTC CASSVGPKRESMYEQFF
- TRBJ2-7 - TRBV5-1 TGCGCCAGCCGCCGGGACTTCAGCTCCTACGAGCAGTACTTC CASRRDFSSYEQYF
- TRBJ1-1 TRBD1 TRBV4-1 TGCGCCAGCAGCCAACTAGACAGGGCAGAGGCTTTCTTT CASSQLDRAEAFF
- TRBJ1-4 - TRBV15 TGTGCCACCAGCAGAGACCTGAATCTAAATGAAAAACTGTTTTTT CATSRDLNLNEKLFF
- TRBJ2-2 - TRBV14 TGTGCCAGCAGCCACATCGGACACCCGGACACCGGGGAGCTGTTTTTT CASSHIGHPDTGELFF
- TRBJ2-5 TRBD2 TRBV11-2 TGTGCCAGCAGCTTAGGACTAGCGGGTGGAGCGGAGGAGACCCAGTACTTC CASSLGLAGGAEETQYF
- TRBJ2-1 TRBD2 TRBV7-9 TGTGCCAGCAGCAGGGGACTAGCGGGAGGGTATTCCTACAATGAGCAGTTCTTC CASSRGLAGGYSYNEQFF
few TRBJ1-6 - TRBV7-3 TGTGCCAGCAGCTCAGACAGGTATGGTTCACCCCTCCACTTT CASSSDRYGSPLHF
- TRBJ1-2 - TRBV3-1/TRBV3-2 TGTGCCAGCAGCTCCTATCAGGGAAGTGGCTACACCTTC CASSSYQGSGYTF
- TRBJ2-7 TRBD1 TRBV5-1 TGCGCCAGCAGCATCGGACAGGGTTTTTACGAGCAGTACTTC CASSIGQGFYEQYF
- TRBJ2-2 TRBD2 TRBV7-9 TGTGCCAGCAGCGATCCGACTAGCGGGAGGGGGGAGCTGTTTTTT CASSDPTSGRGELFF
few TRBJ2-3 - TRBV7-9 TGTGCCAGCAGCGCCCGATCAGGGGAATATGGCACAGATACGCAGTATTTT CASSARSGEYGTDTQYF
- TRBJ2-7 TRBD1 TRBV19 TGTGCCAGTAGGATAACAGGGGGACCCTACGAGCAGTACTTC CASRITGGPYEQYF
- TRBJ1-4 TRBD1 TRBV2 TGTGCCAGCAGTCTTGGACAGGGGCAAGAAGAAAAACTGTTTTTT CASSLGQGQEEKLFF
- TRBJ2-7 - TRBV30 TGTGCCTGGAGTTGGGGGCAGGCGACGGGCGGGCAGTACTTC CAWSWGQATGGQYF
few TRBJ2-5 - TRBV5-1 TGCGCCAGCAGCTCGCAGGGGGAGACCCAGTACTTC CASSSQGETQYF
- TRBJ1-5 - TRBV2 TGTGCCAGCAGTCCTCAGTGGGGAGGTAGCAATCAGCCCCAGCATTTT CASSPQWGGSNQPQHF
once TRBJ1-3 - TRBV2 TGTGCCAGCAGTGAGCAGGGAAACTCTGGAAACACCATATATTTT CASSEQGNSGNTIYF
- TRBJ2-1 TRBD2 TRBV11-2 TGTGCCAGCAGCTTAGGGCTAGCGGGAGGGTATAATGAGCAGTTCTTC CASSLGLAGGYNEQFF
few TRBJ2-7 - TRBV27 TGTGCCAGCAGTTCTGGGACTCCCTACGAGCAGTACTTC CASSSGTPYEQYF
- TRBJ2-7 TRBD2 TRBV11-2 TGTGCCAGCAGCTTCCAGACTAGCGGGACCGGTAACGAGCAGTACTTC CASSFQTSGTGNEQYF
- TRBJ2-7 TRBD1 TRBV7-3 TGTGCCAGCAGCTTATCCCCCACAGGGGGAGCCTACGAGCAGTACTTC CASSLSPTGGAYEQYF